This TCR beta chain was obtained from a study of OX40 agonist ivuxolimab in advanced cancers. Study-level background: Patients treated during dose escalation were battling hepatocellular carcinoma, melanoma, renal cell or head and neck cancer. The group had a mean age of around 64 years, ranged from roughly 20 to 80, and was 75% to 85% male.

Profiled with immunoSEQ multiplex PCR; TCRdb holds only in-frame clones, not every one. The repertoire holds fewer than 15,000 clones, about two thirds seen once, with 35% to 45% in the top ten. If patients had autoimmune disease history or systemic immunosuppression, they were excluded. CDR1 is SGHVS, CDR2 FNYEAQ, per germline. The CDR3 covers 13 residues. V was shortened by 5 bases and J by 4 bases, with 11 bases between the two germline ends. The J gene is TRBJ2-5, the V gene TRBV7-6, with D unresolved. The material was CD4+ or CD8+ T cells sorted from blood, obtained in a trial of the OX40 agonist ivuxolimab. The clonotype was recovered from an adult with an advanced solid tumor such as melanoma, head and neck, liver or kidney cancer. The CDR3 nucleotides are TGTGCCAGCAGCACCCTAGTGGCAGAGACCCAGTACTTC. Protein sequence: CASSTLVAETQYF.